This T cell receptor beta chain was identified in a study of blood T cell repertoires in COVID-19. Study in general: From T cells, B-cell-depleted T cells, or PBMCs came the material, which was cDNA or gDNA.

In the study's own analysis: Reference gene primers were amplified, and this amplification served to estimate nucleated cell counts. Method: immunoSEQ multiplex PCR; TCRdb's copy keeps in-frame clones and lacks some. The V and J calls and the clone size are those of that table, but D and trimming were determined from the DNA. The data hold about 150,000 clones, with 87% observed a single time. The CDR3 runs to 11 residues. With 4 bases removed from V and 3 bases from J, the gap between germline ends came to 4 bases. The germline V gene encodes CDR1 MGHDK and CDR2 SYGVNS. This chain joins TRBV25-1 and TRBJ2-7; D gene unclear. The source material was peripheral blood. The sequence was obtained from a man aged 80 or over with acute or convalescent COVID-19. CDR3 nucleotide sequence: TGTGCCAGCAGTGTAAACTACGAGCAGTACTTC. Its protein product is CASSVNYEQYF.